Sequencing of this T cell receptor (beta chain) was carried out in a study of blood T cell repertoires in COVID-19. Germline assignment: CDR1 MDHEN and CDR2 SYDVKM. Between the trimmed V and J ends, which lost 7 bases and 4 bases, there was a span of 10 bases. The CDR3 runs 13 residues. Seattle participants joined during active infection and were tracked over time. Per the original data handling: Quantification of nucleated cells was approximated via reference gene primer amplification. Only in-frame clones appear in the TCRdb table, and some are missing; sequencing was by immunoSEQ multiplex PCR. V and J calls and clone size follow that table, whereas D and trimming were derived from the DNA. Here the sample spans over 200,000 clones, about nine tenths being singletons.

This receptor was taken from a young man with COVID-19, enrolled during active disease. Sequencing was done on a sample of peripheral blood. The V and J genes are TRBV28 and TRBJ1-4; maybe TRBD1 (6 bases). CDR3 in amino acids: CASMGHLNEKLFF. CDR3 sequence (DNA): TGTGCCAGCATGGGACACCTTAATGAAAAACTGTTTTTT.